The T cell receptor (beta chain) described here comes from a study of blood T cell repertoires in COVID-19 (dated by TCRdb to about 2020). Regarding the research as a whole: The collaborator samples originated in the United States, Italy and Spain and spanned the acute and convalescent phases of COVID-19. A de-identified subject ID, COVID-19 status, age in years and sex were almost always included in the sample metadata. HLA class I and class II types, where available, came from metadata supplied by the sample provider rather than from assay-based typing. The prospective study material was composed of cDNA or gDNA derived from T cells, B-cell-depleted T cells, or PBMCs. The samples were drawn from two sources: the first 160 participants of the ongoing ImmuneRACE study, and 1,254 subjects contributed by 6 global collaborators. Subjects who had been exposed to COVID-19, were actively infected with it, or had recovered from it provided the deeply sampled blood TCRbeta repertoires that made up the dataset. The repertoires were released in a freely available public database meant as a resource for research on the immune response to SARS-CoV-2.

Each collaborating institution followed its own protocols to collect whole blood in K2EDTA tubes. For TCRbeta analysis, collaborators shipped samples in one of three forms: frozen whole blood, isolated PBMCs, or DNA extracted from either of those sample types. The CDR3 measures 16 amino acids from cysteine to phenylalanine. The only DNA kept is the CDR3, 48 bases in frame from the first base. V is trimmed back by 0 bases and J by 6 bases, and the junction contains 9 bases that no gene match accounts for. The CDR1 and CDR2 encoded by the germline V gene are SGHRS and YFSETQ. Study-wide conclusions, independent of this receptor: How much clinical and demographic metadata was included differed by source and by participant, and the metadata was provided uncurated.

TCRbeta CDR3 regions were amplified from genomic DNA using the immunoSEQ Assay, a bias-controlled multiplex PCR. The source study handled its data this way. Within the assay, amplification of reference gene primers was used to estimate how many nucleated cells each sample contained. To quantify the absolute abundance of each unique TCRbeta CDR3 rearrangement, sequence reads were collapsed and filtered. For each sample, productive Simpson clonality was calculated as the square root of Simpson's diversity index across productive rearrangements. TCRdb provides this immuneACCESS table in a form limited to in-frame rearrangements. Some clones are lacking; in checked studies, under half of them reflect an unresolved V gene, and why the rest are absent is not known. The V and J calls and clone size come from that table; D and trimming were worked out from the DNA. Recorded for this sample are some 120,000 clones; around four fifths of them occurred a single time. Around 5.5% of the sample is taken by the ten largest.

Of note for this clone: The antigen this receptor binds is unknown. Per-nucleotide qualities are absent, and no much larger clonotype sits a single base away.

The sequencing input was peripheral blood. The TCR originated in a man between 60 and 70 years old with acute or convalescent COVID-19. This chain joins TRBV5-1 to TRBJ2-7; 10 middle bases align to TRBD1. The DNA sequence is given as TGCGCCAGCAGCTTGGGGGCGACAGGGGGCCGGGGCGAGCAGTACTTC. Its protein product is CASSLGATGGRGEQYF.